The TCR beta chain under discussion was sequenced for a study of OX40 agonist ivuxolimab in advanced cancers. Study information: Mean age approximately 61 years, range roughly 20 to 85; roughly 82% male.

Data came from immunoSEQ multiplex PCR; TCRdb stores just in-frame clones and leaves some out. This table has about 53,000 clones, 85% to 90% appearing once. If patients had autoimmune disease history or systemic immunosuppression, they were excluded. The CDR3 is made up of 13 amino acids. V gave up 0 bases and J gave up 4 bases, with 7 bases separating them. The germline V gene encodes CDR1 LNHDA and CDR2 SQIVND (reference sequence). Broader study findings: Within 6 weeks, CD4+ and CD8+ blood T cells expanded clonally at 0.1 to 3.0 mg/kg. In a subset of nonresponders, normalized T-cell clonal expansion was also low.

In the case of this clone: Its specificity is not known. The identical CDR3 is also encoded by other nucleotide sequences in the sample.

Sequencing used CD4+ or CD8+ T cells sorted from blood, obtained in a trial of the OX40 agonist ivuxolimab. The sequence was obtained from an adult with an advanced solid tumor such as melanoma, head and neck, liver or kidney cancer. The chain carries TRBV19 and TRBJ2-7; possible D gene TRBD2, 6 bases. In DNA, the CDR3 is TGTGCCAGTAGTATAGATCGGGGGTACGAGCAGTACTTC. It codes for CASSIDRGYEQYF.